These T cell receptor beta chains were read from a single sample in a study of shared clonotypes between healthy human individuals. The data were produced by immunoSEQ multiplex PCR, yet TCRdb's version contains in-frame clones alone and is incomplete. The sample lists around 2,100,000 clones; about 94% were seen once. The sequenced sample was naive CD8+ T cells sorted from blood. The receptors stem from a man aged 18 to 30 in good health. CDR3s include the opening cysteine and the closing phenylalanine or tryptophan. Fields, in order: V gene, J gene, clone size, D gene, CDR3 protein, CDR3 DNA. A D gene is named only where the DNA matches it firmly. Clone size is given for some rows only: seen once, a few or many times, or a class if the clone is expanded.

TRBV6-1	TRBJ2-7	-	TRBD1	CASSRRGPSYEQYF	TGTGCCAGCAGCCGAAGGGGGCCCTCCTACGAGCAGTACTTC
TRBV4-1	TRBJ1-5	-	-	CASSQDTGWNQPQHF	TGCGCCAGCAGCCAAGATACAGGGTGGAATCAGCCCCAGCATTTT
TRBV5-1	TRBJ2-7	-	-	CASSSFASWDSYEQYF	TGCGCCAGCAGCTCCTTCGCCTCATGGGACTCCTACGAGCAGTACTTC
TRBV7-2	TRBJ2-7	-	TRBD1	CASSQAGTGGYYEQYF	TGTGCCAGCAGCCAAGCCGGGACAGGGGGTTACTACGAGCAGTACTTC
TRBV27	TRBJ1-6	-	-	CASSFGSYSPLHF	TGTGCCAGCAGTTTCGGTTCATATTCACCCCTCCACTTT
TRBV27	TRBJ2-2	-	-	CASSLVDFTKEATGELFF	TGTGCCAGCAGTTTAGTGGACTTTACCAAAGAGGCCACCGGGGAGCTGTTTTTT
TRBV28	TRBJ2-1	-	-	CASSRPHAQGNEQFF	TGTGCCAGCAGTAGGCCACACGCCCAGGGGAATGAGCAGTTCTTC
TRBV4-1	TRBJ1-1	-	TRBD1	CASSQATGVPNTEAFF	TGCGCCAGCAGCCAAGCCACAGGGGTCCCGAACACTGAAGCTTTCTTT
TRBV30	TRBJ1-5	-	TRBD1	CAWSTPAGQGFASNQPQHF	TGTGCCTGGAGTACTCCAGCGGGACAGGGATTTGCTAGCAATCAGCCCCAGCATTTT
TRBV4-1	TRBJ2-7	-	-	CASSQGARAPYEQYF	TGCGCCAGCAGCCAGGGGGCCAGGGCCCCCTACGAGCAGTACTTC
TRBV6-5	TRBJ2-1	-	-	CASSYPGSGGEQFF	TGTGCCAGCAGTTACCCGGGCTCGGGGGGCGAGCAGTTCTTC
TRBV11-2	TRBJ2-2	-	-	CASSLFPVTGELFF	TGTGCCAGCAGCTTATTCCCAGTCACCGGGGAGCTGTTTTTT
TRBV5-1	TRBJ2-5	-	-	CASSWGYQETQYF	TGCGCCAGCAGCTGGGGGTACCAAGAGACCCAGTACTTC
TRBV5-4	TRBJ1-1	-	-	CASSGGGDTEAFF	TGTGCCAGCAGCGGGGGGGGTGATACTGAAGCTTTCTTT
TRBV27	TRBJ2-7	once	-	CASSLVPGAYEQYF	TGTGCCAGCAGTTTGGTTCCGGGGGCCTACGAGCAGTACTTC
TRBV6-5	TRBJ2-7	-	-	CASSYYTGYEQYF	TGTGCCAGCAGTTACTACACAGGGTACGAGCAGTACTTC
TRBV27	TRBJ2-7	-	TRBD2	CASSQGPGTRLYEQYF	TGTGCCAGCAGCCAAGGACCCGGGACTAGACTCTACGAGCAGTACTTC
TRBV4-1	TRBJ1-4	-	TRBD1	CASSRRQGANEKLFF	TGCGCCAGCAGCCGCCGACAGGGGGCTAATGAAAAACTGTTTTTT
TRBV9	TRBJ2-2	-	-	CASSGWTGELFF	TGTGCCAGCAGCGGCTGGACCGGGGAGCTGTTTTTT
TRBV5-1	TRBJ2-1	-	TRBD1	CASSLVRQGSVNEQFF	TGCGCCAGCAGCTTGGTACGACAGGGGTCGGTGAATGAGCAGTTCTTC
TRBV5-1	TRBJ2-7	-	TRBD1	CASTQGANFRYEQYF	TGCGCCAGTACACAGGGGGCCAATTTCCGCTACGAGCAGTACTTC
TRBV30	TRBJ1-2	-	-	CAGNSGGYTF	TGTGCCGGGAACAGTGGGGGCTACACCTTC
TRBV5-6	TRBJ2-7	-	-	CASGDLGQISYEQYF	TGTGCCAGCGGTGACCTGGGTCAGATCTCCTACGAGCAGTACTTC
TRBV9	TRBJ2-1	-	TRBD2	CASSVGTNYNEQFF	TGTGCCAGCAGCGTGGGGACTAACTACAATGAGCAGTTCTTC
TRBV7-2	TRBJ2-7	-	TRBD2	CASSFGLAGSLYEQYF	TGTGCCAGCAGCTTTGGACTAGCGGGGAGTCTCTACGAGCAGTACTTC
TRBV13	TRBJ2-7	-	TRBD1	CASSASDRNGEQYF	TGTGCCAGCAGCGCTTCGGACAGGAATGGGGAGCAGTACTTC
TRBV6-5	TRBJ2-7	-	TRBD1	CASSLGTGPTYEQYF	TGTGCCAGCAGTTTGGGGACAGGCCCCACCTACGAGCAGTACTTC
TRBV7-2	TRBJ2-7	-	-	CASSVGHSYEQYF	TGTGCCAGCAGCGTGGGGCACTCCTACGAGCAGTACTTC
TRBV27	TRBJ2-6	many	TRBD1	CASSSTGGNGANVLTF	TGTGCCAGCAGTTCCACAGGGGGAAATGGGGCCAACGTCCTGACTTTC
TRBV5-6	TRBJ2-3	-	-	CASSFTGFGTDTQYF	TGTGCCAGCAGCTTCACGGGGTTTGGCACAGATACGCAGTATTTT
TRBV9	TRBJ2-1	-	TRBD1	CASSPGTGPSYNEQFF	TGTGCCAGCAGCCCCGGGACAGGACCTTCCTACAATGAGCAGTTCTTC
TRBV14	TRBJ1-6	-	-	CASSPQGNSPLHF	TGTGCCAGCAGCCCGCAGGGTAATTCACCCCTCCACTTT
TRBV13	TRBJ2-2	-	TRBD2	CASSLGLAGATGELFF	TGTGCCAGCAGCTTAGGACTAGCGGGGGCCACCGGGGAGCTGTTTTTT
TRBV5-1	TRBJ2-7	-	TRBD1	CASSLEGQGAWEQYF	TGCGCCAGCAGCTTGGAGGGACAGGGGGCGTGGGAGCAGTACTTC
TRBV6-1	TRBJ2-1	-	TRBD2	CASRPGLANEQFF	TGTGCCAGCAGGCCGGGACTAGCCAATGAGCAGTTCTTC
TRBV28	TRBJ1-4	-	-	CASSPSVLGEKLFF	TGTGCCAGCAGTCCCAGTGTCCTGGGTGAAAAACTGTTTTTT
TRBV9	TRBJ1-1	-	-	CASSPTGAEAFF	TGTGCCAGCAGCCCAACTGGGGCCGAAGCTTTCTTT
TRBV27	TRBJ1-2	-	TRBD1	CASSFSAAGGPYNYGYTF	TGTGCCAGCAGTTTCTCCGCGGCAGGGGGCCCCTATAACTATGGCTACACCTTC
TRBV2	TRBJ2-1	-	TRBD2	CASSEASGGPLNEQFF	TGTGCCAGCAGTGAAGCTAGCGGGGGGCCGCTCAATGAGCAGTTCTTC
TRBV2	TRBJ2-7	-	TRBD1	CASSDEDRGYEQYF	TGTGCCAGCAGTGACGAGGACAGGGGCTACGAGCAGTACTTC
TRBV19	TRBJ1-5	-	-	CASSIRDGNQPQHF	TGTGCCAGTAGTATAAGGGACGGCAATCAGCCCCAGCATTTT
TRBV4-1	TRBJ2-1	-	-	CASSQEDDSYNEQFF	TGCGCCAGCAGCCAAGAGGATGACTCCTACAATGAGCAGTTCTTC
TRBV13	TRBJ2-5	-	-	CASSLRGEGPETQYF	TGTGCCAGCAGCTTAAGGGGGGAGGGCCCAGAGACCCAGTACTTC
TRBV6-5	TRBJ2-5	-	-	CASNTLVEETQYF	TGTGCCAGCAACACACTAGTTGAGGAGACCCAGTACTTC
TRBV28	TRBJ2-2	-	TRBD1	CASSLLDRAGELFF	TGTGCCAGCAGTTTACTCGACAGGGCCGGGGAGCTGTTTTTT
TRBV5-6	TRBJ2-1	-	TRBD2	CASSFSGGATDEQFF	TGTGCCAGCAGCTTCAGCGGGGGGGCAACGGATGAGCAGTTCTTC
TRBV30	TRBJ2-2	-	-	CAGIQLTANTGELFF	TGTGCCGGGATTCAGCTGACAGCGAACACCGGGGAGCTGTTTTTT
TRBV28	TRBJ2-7	once	-	CASSLTRAGYEQYF	TGTGCCAGCAGTTTGACCCGTGCAGGCTACGAGCAGTACTTC
TRBV6-6	TRBJ2-5	-	-	CASISPQETQYF	TGTGCCAGCATCAGCCCCCAAGAGACCCAGTACTTC
TRBV2	TRBJ2-7	once	-	CASRMEGQFYEQYF	TGTGCCAGCAGGATGGAGGGACAGTTTTACGAGCAGTACTTC
TRBV9	TRBJ1-2	once	TRBD1	CASSPSQGGITNYGYTF	TGTGCCAGCAGCCCTTCCCAGGGGGGTATTACTAACTATGGCTACACCTTC
TRBV11-3	TRBJ1-1	-	-	CASSLGVGTEAFF	TGTGCCAGCAGCTTAGGAGTGGGCACTGAAGCTTTCTTT
TRBV4-1	TRBJ2-1	-	-	CASSLRWGETNEQFF	TGCGCCAGCAGTCTAAGATGGGGGGAGACGAATGAGCAGTTCTTC
TRBV30	TRBJ1-1	-	-	CAWSQRNTEAFF	TGTGCCTGGAGCCAGAGGAACACTGAAGCTTTCTTT
TRBV7-9	TRBJ1-6	once	-	CASSFPDSPLHF	TGTGCCAGCAGCTTCCCAGATTCACCCCTCCACTTT
TRBV10-3	TRBJ1-1	-	TRBD1	CAISESTGVTEAFF	TGTGCCATCAGTGAGTCTACAGGGGTGACTGAAGCTTTCTTT
TRBV2	TRBJ2-1	-	-	CASSDSPESYNEQFF	TGTGCCAGCAGTGATAGTCCGGAATCCTACAATGAGCAGTTCTTC
TRBV29-1	TRBJ2-2	-	-	CSAEKGGTGELFF	TGCAGCGCTGAGAAGGGTGGAACCGGGGAGCTGTTTTTT
TRBV6-6	TRBJ2-2	-	TRBD1	CATPRGSTGSGELFF	TGTGCCACCCCGAGGGGGTCGACAGGGTCCGGGGAGCTGTTTTTT